The entry that follows covers one T cell receptor (beta chain) sequence. Its antigen is still unknown. The entry originates in a study of post-analysis software for immune sequencing data. Sequencing libraries made from TCR beta cDNA carried unique molecular identifiers. TCRdb fed the PCR reads into MiXCR, producing one record per CDR3 protein. The sample has 750,000 to 900,000 distinct CDR3 sequences; 46% are singletons. Germline CDR1 DFQATT, CDR2 SNEGSKA (reference sequence). The CDR3 contains 12 residues. The V and J ends lost 7 bases and 2 bases respectively, with 11 bases between them. Study-level findings and limits: When patients were compared with controls, about 5 TRBV segments were more frequent, TRBV5-6, TRBV5-1 and TRBV20-1 among them.

The rearrangement joins TRBV20-1 to TRBJ2-5; D ambiguous. The source of this sequence is a girl aged 10 to 17 with multiple sclerosis. The sample consisted of blood. The CDR3 sequence: CSGCQIQETQYF. In DNA, the CDR3 is TGCAGTGGATGTCAAATACAAGAGACCCAGTACTTC.